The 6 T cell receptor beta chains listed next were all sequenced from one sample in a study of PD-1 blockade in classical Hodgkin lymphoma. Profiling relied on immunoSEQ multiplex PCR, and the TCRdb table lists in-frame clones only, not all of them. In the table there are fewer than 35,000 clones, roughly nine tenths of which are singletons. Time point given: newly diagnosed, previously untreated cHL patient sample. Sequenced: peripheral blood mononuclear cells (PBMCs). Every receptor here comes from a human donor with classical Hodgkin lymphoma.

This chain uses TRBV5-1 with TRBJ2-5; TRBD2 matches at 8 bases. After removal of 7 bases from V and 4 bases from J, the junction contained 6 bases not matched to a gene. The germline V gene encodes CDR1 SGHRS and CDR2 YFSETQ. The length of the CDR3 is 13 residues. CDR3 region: CASSSGSGETQYF. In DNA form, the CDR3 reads TGCGCCAGCTCGAGCGGGAGCGGAGAGACCCAGTACTTC.

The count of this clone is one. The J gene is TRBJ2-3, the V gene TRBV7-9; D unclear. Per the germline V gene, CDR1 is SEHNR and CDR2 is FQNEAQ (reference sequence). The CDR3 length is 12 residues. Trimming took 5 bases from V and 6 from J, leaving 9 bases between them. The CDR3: CASSVGGDTQYF. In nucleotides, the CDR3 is TGTGCCAGCAGCGTAGGTGGGGATACGCAGTATTTT.

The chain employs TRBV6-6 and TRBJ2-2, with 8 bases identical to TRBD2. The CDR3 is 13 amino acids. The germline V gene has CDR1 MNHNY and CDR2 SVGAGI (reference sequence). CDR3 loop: CAESGSLSGELFF. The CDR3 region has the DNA TGTGCAGAAAGCGGGAGTTTGAGCGGGGAGCTGTTTTTT.

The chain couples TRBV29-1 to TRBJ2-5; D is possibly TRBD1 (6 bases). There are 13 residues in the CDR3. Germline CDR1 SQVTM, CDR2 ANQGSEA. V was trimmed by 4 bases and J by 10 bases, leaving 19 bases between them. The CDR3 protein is CSVAVTGQEGQYF. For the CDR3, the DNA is TGCAGCGTTGCGGTGACAGGCCAAGAGGGCCAGTACTTC.

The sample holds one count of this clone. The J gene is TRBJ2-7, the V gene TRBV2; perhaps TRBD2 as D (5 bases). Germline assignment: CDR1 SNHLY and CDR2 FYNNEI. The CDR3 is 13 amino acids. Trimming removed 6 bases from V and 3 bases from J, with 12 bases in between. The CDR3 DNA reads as TGTGCCAGCAGGAGGGATACTATCTACGAGCAGTACTTC. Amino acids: CASRRDTIYEQYF.

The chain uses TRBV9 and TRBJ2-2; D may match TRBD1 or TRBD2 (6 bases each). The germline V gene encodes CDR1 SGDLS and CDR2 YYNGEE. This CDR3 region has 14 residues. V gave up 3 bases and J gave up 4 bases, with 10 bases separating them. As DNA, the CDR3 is TGTGCCAGCAGCGCCGGAGGGGGCACCGGGGAGCTGTTTTTT. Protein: CASSAGGGTGELFF.